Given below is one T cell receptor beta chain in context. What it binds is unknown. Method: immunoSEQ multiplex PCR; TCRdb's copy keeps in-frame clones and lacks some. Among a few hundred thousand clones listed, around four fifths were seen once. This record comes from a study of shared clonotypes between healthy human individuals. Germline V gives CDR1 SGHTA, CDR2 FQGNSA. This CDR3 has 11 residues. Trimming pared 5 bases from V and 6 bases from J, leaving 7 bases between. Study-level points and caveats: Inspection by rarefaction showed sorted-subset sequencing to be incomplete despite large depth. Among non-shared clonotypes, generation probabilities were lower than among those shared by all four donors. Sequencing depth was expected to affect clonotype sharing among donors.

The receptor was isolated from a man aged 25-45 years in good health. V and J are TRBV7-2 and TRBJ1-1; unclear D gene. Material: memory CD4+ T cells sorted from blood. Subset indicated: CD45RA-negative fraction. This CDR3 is CASSAGPEAFF. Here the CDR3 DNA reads TGTGCCAGCAGCGCGGGCCCTGAAGCTTTCTTT.